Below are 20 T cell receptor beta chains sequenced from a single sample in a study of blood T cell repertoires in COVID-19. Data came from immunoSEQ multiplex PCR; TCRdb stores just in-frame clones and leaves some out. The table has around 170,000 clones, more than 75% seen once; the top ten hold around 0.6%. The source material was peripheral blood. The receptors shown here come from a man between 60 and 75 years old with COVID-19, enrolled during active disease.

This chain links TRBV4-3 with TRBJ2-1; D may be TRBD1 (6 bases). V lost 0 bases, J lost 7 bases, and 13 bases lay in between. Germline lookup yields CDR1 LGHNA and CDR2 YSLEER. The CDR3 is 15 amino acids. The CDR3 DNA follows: TGCGCCAGCAGCCAAGAGTCAGGGGAGTATAATGAGCAGTTCTTC. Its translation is CASSQESGEYNEQFF.

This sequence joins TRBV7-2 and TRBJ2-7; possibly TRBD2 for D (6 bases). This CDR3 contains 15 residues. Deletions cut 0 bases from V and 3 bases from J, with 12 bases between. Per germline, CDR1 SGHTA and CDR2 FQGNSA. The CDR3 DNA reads TGTGCCAGCAGCTTAGCGCCGGGGGAGGACTACGAGCAGTACTTC. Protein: CASSLAPGEDYEQYF.

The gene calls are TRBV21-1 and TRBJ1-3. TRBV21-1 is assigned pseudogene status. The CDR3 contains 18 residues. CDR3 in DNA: TGTGCCAGCAGCCCGGGGGGAGCTAAATTCTGGTCTGGAAACACCATATATTTT. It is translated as CASSPGGAKFWSGNTIYF.

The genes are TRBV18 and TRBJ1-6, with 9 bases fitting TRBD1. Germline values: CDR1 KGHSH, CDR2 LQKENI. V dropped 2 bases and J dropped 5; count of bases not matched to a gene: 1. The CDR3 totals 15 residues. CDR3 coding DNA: TGTGCCAGCTCACCATGGACAGGGGATAATTCACCCCTCCACTTT. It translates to CASSPWTGDNSPLHF.

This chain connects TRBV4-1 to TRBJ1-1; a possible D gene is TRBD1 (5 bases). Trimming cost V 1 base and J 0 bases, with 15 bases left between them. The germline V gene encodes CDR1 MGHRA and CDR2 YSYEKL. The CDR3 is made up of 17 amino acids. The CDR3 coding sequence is TGCGCCAGCAGCCAAGTGTGGGGTAGGGGAATGAACACTGAAGCTTTCTTT. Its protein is CASSQVWGRGMNTEAFF.

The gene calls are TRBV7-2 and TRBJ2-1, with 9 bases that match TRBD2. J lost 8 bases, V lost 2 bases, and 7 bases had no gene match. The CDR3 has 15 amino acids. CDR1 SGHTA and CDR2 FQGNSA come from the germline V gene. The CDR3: CASSLWASGTHEQFF. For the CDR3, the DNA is TGTGCCAGCAGCTTATGGGCTAGCGGGACGCATGAGCAGTTCTTC.

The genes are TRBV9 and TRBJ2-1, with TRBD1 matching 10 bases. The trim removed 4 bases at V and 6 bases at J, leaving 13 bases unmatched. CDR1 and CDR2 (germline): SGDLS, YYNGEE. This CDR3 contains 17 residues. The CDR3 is CASSLHHGQGGPNEQFF. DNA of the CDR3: TGTGCCAGCAGCCTTCACCACGGACAGGGGGGACCCAATGAGCAGTTCTTC. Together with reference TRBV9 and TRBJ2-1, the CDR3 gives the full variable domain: DSGVTQTPKHLITATGQRVTLRCSPRSGDLSVYWYQQSLDQGLQFLIQYYNGEERAKGNILERFSAQQFPDLHSELNLSSLELGDSALYFCASSLHHGQGGPNEQFFGPGTRLTVL.

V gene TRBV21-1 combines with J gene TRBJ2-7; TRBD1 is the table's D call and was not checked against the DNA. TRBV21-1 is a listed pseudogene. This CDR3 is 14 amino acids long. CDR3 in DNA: TGTGCCAGCAGCAAAGGAGCGGGACAGGGCTTAGAGTACTTC. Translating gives CASSKGAGQGLEYF.

The CDR3 region has the DNA TGTGCCAGCAGCTCCGACAGGGATCAAACCGGGGAGCTGTTTTTT. Translating it yields CASSSDRDQTGELFF. The chain is built from TRBV11-3 and TRBJ2-2, with 7 nucleotides matching TRBD1. This CDR3 contains 15 residues. The V gene's germline CDR1 is SGHNT and CDR2 YENEEA. The V gene end was trimmed by 4 bases and the J gene end by 5 bases; junction bases not matched to a gene: 7.

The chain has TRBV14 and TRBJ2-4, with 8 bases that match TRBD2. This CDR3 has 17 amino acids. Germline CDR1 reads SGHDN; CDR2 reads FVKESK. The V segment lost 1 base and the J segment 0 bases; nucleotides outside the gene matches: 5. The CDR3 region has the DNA TGTGCCAGCAGCCAAGGGGGTAGCGGGGTAGCCAAAAACATTCAGTACTTC. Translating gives CASSQGGSGVAKNIQYF.

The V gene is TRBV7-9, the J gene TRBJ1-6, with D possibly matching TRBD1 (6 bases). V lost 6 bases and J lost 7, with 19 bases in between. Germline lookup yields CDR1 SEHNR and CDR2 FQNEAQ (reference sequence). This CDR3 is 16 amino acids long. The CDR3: CASSRRQDRANSPLHF. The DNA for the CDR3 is TGTGCCAGCAGTCGTCGACAGGACCGAGCGAATTCACCCCTCCACTTT.

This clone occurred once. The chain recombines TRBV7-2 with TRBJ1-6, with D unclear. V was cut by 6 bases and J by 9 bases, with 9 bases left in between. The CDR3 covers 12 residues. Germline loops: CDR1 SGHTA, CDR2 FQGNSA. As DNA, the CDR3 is TGTGCCAGCAGGCCCCCCGGTTCACCCCTCCACTTT. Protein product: CASRPPGSPLHF.

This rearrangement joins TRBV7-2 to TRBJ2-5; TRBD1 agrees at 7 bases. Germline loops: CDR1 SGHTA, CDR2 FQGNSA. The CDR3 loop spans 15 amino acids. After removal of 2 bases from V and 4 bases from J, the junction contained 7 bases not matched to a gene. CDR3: CASSLHPGGGETQYF. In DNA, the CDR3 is TGTGCCAGCAGCTTACACCCAGGGGGTGGAGAGACCCAGTACTTC.

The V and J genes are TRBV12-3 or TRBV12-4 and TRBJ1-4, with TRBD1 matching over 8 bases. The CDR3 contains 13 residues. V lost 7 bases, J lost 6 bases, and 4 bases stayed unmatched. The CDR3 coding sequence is TGTGCCAGCAAAACAGGGGGGGATGAAAAACTGTTTTTT. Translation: CASKTGGDEKLFF.

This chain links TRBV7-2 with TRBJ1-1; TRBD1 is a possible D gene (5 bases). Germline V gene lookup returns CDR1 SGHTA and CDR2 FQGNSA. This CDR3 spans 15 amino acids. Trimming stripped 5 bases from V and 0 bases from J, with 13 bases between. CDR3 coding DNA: TGTGCCAGCAGCCTGGGGGGGTGGGTGAACACTGAAGCTTTCTTT. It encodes CASSLGGWVNTEAFF.

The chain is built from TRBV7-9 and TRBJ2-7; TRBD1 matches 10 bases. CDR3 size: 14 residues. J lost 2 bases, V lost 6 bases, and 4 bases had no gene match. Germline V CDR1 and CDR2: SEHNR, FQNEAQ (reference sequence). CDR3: CASSGTGVTYEQYF. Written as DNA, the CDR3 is TGTGCCAGCAGTGGGACAGGGGTTACCTACGAGCAGTACTTC.

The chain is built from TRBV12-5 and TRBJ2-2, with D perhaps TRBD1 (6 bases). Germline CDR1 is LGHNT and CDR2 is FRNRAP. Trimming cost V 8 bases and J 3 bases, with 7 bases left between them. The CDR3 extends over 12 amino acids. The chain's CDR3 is CASSGDTGELFF. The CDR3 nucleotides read TGTGCTAGTTCAGGGGACACCGGGGAGCTGTTTTTT.

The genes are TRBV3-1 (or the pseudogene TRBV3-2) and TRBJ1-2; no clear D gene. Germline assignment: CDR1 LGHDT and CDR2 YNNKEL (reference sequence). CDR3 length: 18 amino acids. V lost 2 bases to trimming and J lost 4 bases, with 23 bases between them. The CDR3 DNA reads TGTGCCAGCAGCCAATTTAATATCGGGGTCGACGCAATCTATGGCTACACCTTC. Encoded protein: CASSQFNIGVDAIYGYTF.

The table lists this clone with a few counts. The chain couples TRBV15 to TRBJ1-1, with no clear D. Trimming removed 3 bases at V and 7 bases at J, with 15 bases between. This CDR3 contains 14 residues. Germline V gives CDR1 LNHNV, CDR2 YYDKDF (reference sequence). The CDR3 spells CATSSAVDGYEAFF. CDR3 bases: TGTGCCACCAGCAGTGCCGTAGACGGGTATGAAGCTTTCTTT.

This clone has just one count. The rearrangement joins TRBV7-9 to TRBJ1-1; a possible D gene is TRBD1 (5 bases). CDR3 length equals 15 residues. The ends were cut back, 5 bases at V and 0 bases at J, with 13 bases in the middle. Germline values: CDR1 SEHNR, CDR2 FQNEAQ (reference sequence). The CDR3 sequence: CASSRQNSMNTEAFF. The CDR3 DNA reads TGTGCCAGCAGCCGACAGAACTCCATGAACACTGAAGCTTTCTTT.